The clone carrying this T cell receptor beta chain was detected ten times or more. The target antigen is unknown. The data are from a study of blood T cells in healthy people across ages. Study-wide results and limits: It was found that TCR beta diversity correlated strongly with the percentage of naive T cells.

Trimming shortened V by 5 bases and J by 7 bases, and 18 bases separated the two germline ends. This CDR3 has 15 residues. CDR1 SGHTA and CDR2 FQGNSA come from the germline V gene. It was with a sample-barcoded 5' primer and a J-beta primer mix that a second PCR of about 6 to 12 cycles was run. TCRdb re-called the 5' RACE reads with MiXCR, one entry per CDR3 protein. This table holds hundreds of thousands of distinct CDR3 sequences, approximately 30% found once. The clonotype was recovered from a woman of 80 years or more in good health. The chain recombines TRBV7-2 with TRBJ1-5, with D maybe TRBD1 (6 bases). The source material was blood. CDR3 coding DNA: TGTGCCAGCAGCCCGGACAGTTCAATTAGGCAGCCCCAGCATTTT. This sequence encodes CASSPDSSIRQPQHF.